This TCR beta chain is from a study of blood T cell repertoires in COVID-19 (dated by TCRdb to about 2020). Turning to the overall study: Samples covering the acute and convalescent phases of COVID-19 were provided by collaborators in the United States, Italy and Spain. The prospective study material was composed of cDNA or gDNA derived from T cells, B-cell-depleted T cells, or PBMCs. Subjects who had been exposed to COVID-19, were actively infected with it, or had recovered from it provided the deeply sampled blood TCRbeta repertoires that made up the dataset. The repertoires were released in a freely available public database meant as a resource for research on the immune response to SARS-CoV-2. Samples came from the ongoing ImmuneRACE study (first 160 participants) plus 1,254 subjects from 6 global collaborators. Nearly every sample came with metadata listing a de-identified subject ID, COVID-19 status, age in years and sex. HLA class I and class II types, where available, came from metadata supplied by the sample provider rather than from assay-based typing.

One collaborating source in Seattle enrolled patients during active infection and followed them longitudinally through the course of disease. The collaborating institutions used their own protocols to collect whole blood in K2EDTA tubes. For TCRbeta analysis, collaborators shipped samples as frozen whole blood, isolated PBMCs, or DNA extracted from either of those sample types. Here is what the overall study found, with its caveats: Clinical and demographic metadata were provided uncurated, with the amount varying by source and participant.

Turning to this clone: What this receptor recognizes is not known. No qualities accompany the bases; no much larger clone lies one base away.

V is cut back by 3 bases and J by 0 bases, with 2 bases in the junction unmatched. CDR1 and CDR2, per the germline V gene (reference sequence), are WNHNN and SYGVQD. There are 15 amino acids in the CDR3, from cysteine to phenylalanine inclusive. Only the CDR3 region is kept as DNA, spanning 45 bases read in frame from base 1. TCRbeta CDR3 regions were amplified from genomic DNA by means of the immunoSEQ Assay, a bias-controlled multiplex PCR. Concerning the study's data processing: Nucleated cell counts per sample were estimated from amplification of reference gene primers within the assay. To quantify the absolute abundance of each unique TCRbeta CDR3 rearrangement, sequence reads were collapsed and filtered. For each sample, productive Simpson clonality was calculated by taking the square root of Simpson's diversity index across productive rearrangements. TCRdb mirrors the immuneACCESS table, restricted to in-frame sequences. Some clones are absent from its copies; in checked studies, under half trace to an unresolved V gene, and the reason for the others is unknown. V and J calls and clone size come straight from that table; D and trimming were deduced from the DNA. Present in this sample are roughly 350,000 clones, approximately 91% of which were seen just once. Of the sample, 5.5% to 7.5% falls within the top ten clones.

Sequenced material: peripheral blood. The V gene is TRBV10-1 and the J gene is TRBJ2-7; 10 junctional bases match TRBD1. This TCR was sampled from a woman between 70 and 85 years old with COVID-19, enrolled during active disease. Read as DNA, the sequence is TGCGCCAGCAGTGAAGACAGGGGGCCCTCCTACGAGCAGTACTTC. It translates to CASSEDRGPSYEQYF.